These 3 T cell receptor beta chains originate from one sample sequenced in a study of cytomegalovirus exposure and HLA in healthy donors. The PCR was carried out with 60 Vbeta primers and 13 Jbeta primers. Here immunoSEQ multiplex PCR was the method, and the copy in TCRdb shows in-frame clones only, minus some. The repertoire has about 140,000 clones, roughly 80% of them found once; the top ten carry around 4.9%. Sequenced sample: PBMCs. The receptor source for this set is a male donor in good health and CMV-seronegative.

The CDR3 bases are TGTGCCAGCGGACTGGGCCGGAGCTCCTACGAGCAGTACTTC. Amino acid sequence: CASGLGRSSYEQYF. The chain recombines TRBV7-9 with TRBJ2-7, with D tentatively TRBD2 (5 bases). The germline gives CDR1 SEHNR, CDR2 FQNEAQ (reference sequence). Between the trimmed V and J ends, which lost 8 bases and 0 bases, there was a span of 14 bases. The CDR3 consists of 14 residues.

This clone was detected a few times. The CDR3 here is CVASGGGPGELFF. CDR3 sequence (DNA): TGTGTCGCTAGCGGCGGGGGCCCCGGGGAGCTGTTTTTT. This chain joins TRBV10-3 and TRBJ2-2; tentative D call: TRBD2 (7 bases). The CDR3 is 13 residues long. Germline CDR1 is ENHRY and CDR2 is SYGVKD.

The chain combines TRBV11-2 with TRBJ1-6; a possible D gene is TRBD1 (5 bases). Germline lookup yields CDR1 SGHAT and CDR2 FQNNGV. The CDR3 covers 18 residues. The V gene lost 3 bases and the J gene lost 0 bases, with 15 bases spanning the gap. This chain's CDR3 is CASSFGAGVSSYNSPLHF. For the CDR3, the DNA is TGTGCCAGCAGCTTTGGGGCAGGAGTAAGCTCCTATAATTCACCCCTCCACTTT.